This T cell receptor (beta chain) was documented in a study of blood T cell repertoires in COVID-19. In the study overall: T cells, B-cell-depleted T cells, or PBMCs supplied cDNA or gDNA.

Sequencing used immunoSEQ multiplex PCR; TCRdb keeps in-frame clones, though not all of them. Among about 170,000 clones listed, just under 90% were seen once. CDR1 is MGHRA, CDR2 YSYEKL, per germline. The V end was cut by 0 bases, the J end by 5 bases, with 10 bases between. CDR3 length: 15 amino acids. The chain joins TRBV4-1 to TRBJ2-2, with a weak D call TRBD2 (5 bases). The origin of this receptor is a man younger than 35 with active or convalescent COVID-19. The source material was peripheral blood. CDR3 sequence (DNA): TGCGCCAGCAGCCAAGAACGGGATTCAACCGGGGAGCTGTTTTTT. This translates into CASSQERDSTGELFF.